These 9 T cell receptor beta chains were sequenced from one sample in a study of blood T cell repertoires in COVID-19. The assay was immunoSEQ multiplex PCR, and TCRdb's table has in-frame clones only and misses some. The sample lists around 170,000 clones; roughly 85% were seen once. Material: peripheral blood. These receptors were obtained from a middle-aged man with active or convalescent COVID-19.

V is TRBV23-1 and J is TRBJ2-7; 8 positions match TRBD1. TRBV23-1 is sorted into the ORF group, with uncertain function. The V and J ends lost 4 bases and 2 bases, in that order; junction bases with no gene match: 10. This CDR3 is 16 amino acids long. Here the CDR3 DNA reads TGCGCCAGCAGTCCACGACGGGGGACAGGTCCCTACGAGCAGTACTTC. This sequence encodes CASSPRRGTGPYEQYF.

The gene calls are TRBV12-2 and TRBJ1-1; the D call of TRBD1 is as the table states it, not checked on the DNA. TRBV12-2 is classified as a pseudogene. This CDR3 is 16 amino acids long. CDR3 sequence: CASRKTPRTTSAEAFF. The DNA of the CDR3 is TGTGCAAGTCGCAAAACTCCAAGGACAACGAGCGCTGAAGCTTTCTTT.

The gene calls are TRBV3-1 (or the pseudogene TRBV3-2) and TRBJ2-1; no clear D. From germline, CDR1 is LGHDT and CDR2 YNNKEL (reference sequence). The CDR3 runs to 14 residues. Trimming took 6 bases from V and 0 from J, leaving 9 bases between them. Here the CDR3 reads CASSRYYSYNEQFF. The DNA of the CDR3 is TGTGCCAGCAGTCGATACTACTCCTACAATGAGCAGTTCTTC.

This chain joins TRBV30 and TRBJ1-2; 11 positions match TRBD1. The CDR3 runs 11 residues. J lost 7 bases, V lost 5 bases, and 0 bases had no gene match. CDR1 and CDR2 (germline): GTSNPN, SVGIG (reference sequence). CDR3 region: CAWGTGGGYTF. The CDR3 coding sequence is TGTGCCTGGGGGACAGGGGGTGGCTACACCTTC.

The gene calls are TRBV5-1 and TRBJ2-5; D not resolved. This CDR3 has 15 amino acids. From germline, CDR1 is SGHRS and CDR2 YFSETQ. V shed 4 bases and J shed 5 bases, with 18 bases lying between them. Here the CDR3 reads CASSQKDWAGETQYF. CDR3 DNA sequence: TGCGCCAGCAGCCAAAAAGATTGGGCTGGCGAGACCCAGTACTTC.

V usage is TRBV5-1 and J usage is TRBJ1-1, with D perhaps matching TRBD1 (5 bases). Germline V gene lookup returns CDR1 SGHRS and CDR2 YFSETQ. This CDR3 is built from 16 residues. The V gene lost 0 bases and the J gene lost 3 bases, with 15 bases spanning the gap. CDR3: CASSLAGQGPYTEAFF. The CDR3 coding sequence is TGCGCCAGCAGCTTGGCCGGGCAGGGTCCGTACACTGAAGCTTTCTTT.

Here the CDR3 reads CASRYGGTTLAFF. Here the CDR3 DNA reads TGTGCCAGCCGTTACGGAGGGACCACTCTAGCTTTCTTT. The chain links TRBV19 to TRBJ1-1, with D perhaps TRBD1 (5 bases). The length of the CDR3 is 13 residues. CDR1 LNHDA and CDR2 SQIVND come from the germline V gene (reference sequence). V dropped 9 bases and J dropped 10 bases, with 21 bases sitting between them.

This chain connects TRBV7-9 to TRBJ2-7; no definite D call. Germline V gives CDR1 SEHNR, CDR2 FQNEAQ (reference sequence). V lost 0 bases, J lost 5 bases, and 11 bases lay in between. There are 14 residues in the CDR3. CDR3 amino acids: CASSLAASSDEQYF. DNA of the CDR3: TGTGCCAGCAGCTTAGCGGCTAGTTCCGACGAGCAGTACTTC.

The chain is built from TRBV7-2 and TRBJ1-6, with a possible D match to TRBD1 (5 bases). CDR1 SGHTA and CDR2 FQGNSA come from the germline V gene. The CDR3 consists of 15 residues. Deletions cut 1 base from V and 9 bases from J, with 13 bases between. The CDR3 DNA reads as TGTGCCAGCAGCTTAGAGCCGGGTAGGGGTTCACCCCTCCACTTT. Its protein product is CASSLEPGRGSPLHF.